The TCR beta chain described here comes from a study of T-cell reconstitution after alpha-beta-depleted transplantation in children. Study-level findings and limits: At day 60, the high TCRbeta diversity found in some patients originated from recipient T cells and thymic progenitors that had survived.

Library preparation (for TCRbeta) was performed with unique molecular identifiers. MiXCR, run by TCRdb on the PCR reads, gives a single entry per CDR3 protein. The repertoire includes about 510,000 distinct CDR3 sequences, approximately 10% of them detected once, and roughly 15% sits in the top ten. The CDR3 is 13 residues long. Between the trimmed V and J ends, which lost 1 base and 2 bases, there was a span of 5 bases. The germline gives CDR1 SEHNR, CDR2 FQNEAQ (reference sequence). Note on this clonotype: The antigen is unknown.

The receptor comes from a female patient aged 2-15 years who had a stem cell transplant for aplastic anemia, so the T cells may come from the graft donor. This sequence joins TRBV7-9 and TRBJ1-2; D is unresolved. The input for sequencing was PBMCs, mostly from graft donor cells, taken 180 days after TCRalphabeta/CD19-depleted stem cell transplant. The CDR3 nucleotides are TGTGCCAGCAGCTTAGGGGAGAACTATGGCTACACCTTC. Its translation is CASSLGENYGYTF.